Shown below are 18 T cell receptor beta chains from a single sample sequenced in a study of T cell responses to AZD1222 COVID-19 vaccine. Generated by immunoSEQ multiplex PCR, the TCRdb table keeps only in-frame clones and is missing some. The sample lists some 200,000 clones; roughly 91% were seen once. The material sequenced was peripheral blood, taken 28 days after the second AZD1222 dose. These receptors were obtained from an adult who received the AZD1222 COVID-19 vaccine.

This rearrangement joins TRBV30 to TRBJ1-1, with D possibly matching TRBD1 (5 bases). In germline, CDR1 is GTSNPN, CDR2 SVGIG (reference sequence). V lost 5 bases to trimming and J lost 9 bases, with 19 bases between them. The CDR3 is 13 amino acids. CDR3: CAWSRIGDGQAFF. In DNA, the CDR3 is TGTGCCTGGTCCCGGATTGGGGACGGACAAGCTTTCTTT.

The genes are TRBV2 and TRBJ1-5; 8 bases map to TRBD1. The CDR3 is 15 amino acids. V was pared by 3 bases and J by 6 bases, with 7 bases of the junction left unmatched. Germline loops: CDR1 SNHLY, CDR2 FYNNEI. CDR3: CASSDLGQEGQPQHF. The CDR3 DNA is TGTGCCAGCAGTGATTTGGGACAGGAGGGTCAGCCCCAGCATTTT.

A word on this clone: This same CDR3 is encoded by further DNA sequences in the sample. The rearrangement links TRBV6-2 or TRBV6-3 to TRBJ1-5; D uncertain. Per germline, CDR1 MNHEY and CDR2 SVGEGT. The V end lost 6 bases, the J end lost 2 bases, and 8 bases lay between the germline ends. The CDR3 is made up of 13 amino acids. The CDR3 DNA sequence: TGTGCCAGCAGCTATCAGGGCAATCAGCCCCAGCATTTT. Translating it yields CASSYQGNQPQHF.

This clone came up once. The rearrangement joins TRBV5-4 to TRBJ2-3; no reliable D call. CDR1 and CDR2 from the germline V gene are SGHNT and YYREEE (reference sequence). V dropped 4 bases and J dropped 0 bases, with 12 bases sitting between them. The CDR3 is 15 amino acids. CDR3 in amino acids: CASSLPGRSTDTQYF. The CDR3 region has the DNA TGTGCCAGCAGCCTCCCCGGGCGTAGCACAGATACGCAGTATTTT. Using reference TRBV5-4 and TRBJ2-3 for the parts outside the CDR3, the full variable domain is ETGVTQSPTHLIKTRGQQVTLRCSSQSGHNTVSWYQQALGQGPQFIFQYYREEENGRGNFPPRFSGLQFPNYSSELNVNALELDDSALYLCASSLPGRSTDTQYFGPGTRLTVL.

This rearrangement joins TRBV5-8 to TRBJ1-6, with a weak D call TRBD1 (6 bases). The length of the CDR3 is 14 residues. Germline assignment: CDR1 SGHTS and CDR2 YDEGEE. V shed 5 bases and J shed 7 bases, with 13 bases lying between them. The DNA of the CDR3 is TGTGCCAGCAGAGTAGGTCAGGGGAATTCACCCCTCCACTTT. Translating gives CASRVGQGNSPLHF.

CDR3 coding DNA: TGTGCCAGCAGCTTCCTCTACAGGGGGTCTTACGAGCAGTACTTC. It codes for CASSFLYRGSYEQYF. The rearrangement joins TRBV11-2 to TRBJ2-7; 8 bases align to TRBD1. This CDR3 has 15 amino acids. The germline gives CDR1 SGHAT, CDR2 FQNNGV. Trimming at V came to 3 bases and at J to 4 bases, leaving 8 bases not matched to a gene.

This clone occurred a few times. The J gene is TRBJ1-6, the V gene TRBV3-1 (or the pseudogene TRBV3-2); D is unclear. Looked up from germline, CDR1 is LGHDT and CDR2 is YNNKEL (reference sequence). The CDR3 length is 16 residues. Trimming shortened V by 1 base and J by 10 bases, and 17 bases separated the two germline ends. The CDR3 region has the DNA TGTGCCAGCAGCCAAGGGGTATACGGTCTCGGGTCACCCCTCCACTTT. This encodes CASSQGVYGLGSPLHF.

The CDR3, as DNA: TGTGCCACCGAGGGACTAGCGGGAGGAAGGTATGAGCAGTTCTTC. It yields the protein CATEGLAGGRYEQFF. The chain uses TRBV28 and TRBJ2-1; 15 bases agree with TRBD2. The CDR3 sequence is 15 residues long. V was pared by 10 bases and J by 8 bases, with 9 bases of the junction left unmatched. CDR1 MDHEN and CDR2 SYDVKM come from the germline V gene.

CDR3 loop: CAIGETSQAFF. The DNA of the CDR3 is TGTGCCATCGGGGAGACAAGCCAAGCTTTCTTT. The genes are TRBV10-3 and TRBJ1-1; D gene uncertain. CDR1 is ENHRY and CDR2 is SYGVKD in the germline V gene. V was pared by 8 bases and J by 9 bases, with 13 bases between. The CDR3 has 11 amino acids.

This chain's CDR3 is CASSDHGRPNTGELFF. DNA for the CDR3: TGTGCCAGTAGTGACCATGGACGGCCGAACACCGGGGAGCTGTTTTTT. The chain couples TRBV19 to TRBJ2-2, with D unclear. From germline, CDR1 is LNHDA and CDR2 SQIVND (reference sequence). This CDR3 has 16 amino acids. V lost 5 bases and J lost 0, with 13 bases in between.

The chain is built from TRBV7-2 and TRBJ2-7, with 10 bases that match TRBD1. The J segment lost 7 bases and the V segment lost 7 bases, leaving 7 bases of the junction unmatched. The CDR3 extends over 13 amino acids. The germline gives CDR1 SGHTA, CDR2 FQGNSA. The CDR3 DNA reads TGTGCCAGCACCAGGGACAGGGGCGGAGAGCAGTACTTC. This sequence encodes CASTRDRGGEQYF. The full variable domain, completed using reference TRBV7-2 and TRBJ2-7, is GAGVSQSPSNKVTEKGKDVELRCDPISGHTALYWYRQSLGQGLEFLIYFQGNSAPDKSGLPSDRFSAERTGGSVSTLTIQRTQQEDSAVYLCASTRDRGGEQYFGPGTRLTVT.

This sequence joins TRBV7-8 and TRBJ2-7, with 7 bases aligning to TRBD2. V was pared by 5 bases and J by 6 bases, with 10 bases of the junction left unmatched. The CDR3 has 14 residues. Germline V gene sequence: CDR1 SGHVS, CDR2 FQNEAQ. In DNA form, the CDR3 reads TGTGCCAGCAGCCAGCGGGACTCGTTGGGCGAGCAGTACTTC. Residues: CASSQRDSLGEQYF.

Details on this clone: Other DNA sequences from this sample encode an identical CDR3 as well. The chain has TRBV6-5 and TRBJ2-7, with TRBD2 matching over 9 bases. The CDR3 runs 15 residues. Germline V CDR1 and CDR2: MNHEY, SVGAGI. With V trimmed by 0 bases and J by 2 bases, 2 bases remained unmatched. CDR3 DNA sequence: TGTGCCAGCAGTTACTCGTTAGCGGGGGCCTACGAGCAGTACTTC. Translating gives CASSYSLAGAYEQYF.

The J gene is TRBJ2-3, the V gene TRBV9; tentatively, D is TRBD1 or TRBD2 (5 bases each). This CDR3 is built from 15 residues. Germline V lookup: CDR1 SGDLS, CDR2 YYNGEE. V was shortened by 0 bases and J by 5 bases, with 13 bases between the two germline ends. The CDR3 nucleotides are TGTGCCAGCAGCGTAGTTGGGGGAGCCATAGATACGCAGTATTTT. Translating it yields CASSVVGGAIDTQYF. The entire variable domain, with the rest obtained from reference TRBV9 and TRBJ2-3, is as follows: DSGVTQTPKHLITATGQRVTLRCSPRSGDLSVYWYQQSLDQGLQFLIQYYNGEERAKGNILERFSAQQFPDLHSELNLSSLELGDSALYFCASSVVGGAIDTQYFGPGTRLTVL.

The CDR3 spells CAISGSPSGSGTYEQYF. Written as DNA, the CDR3 is TGTGCCATCAGTGGGTCACCATCAGGTAGCGGGACCTACGAGCAGTACTTC. This chain uses TRBV10-3 with TRBJ2-7; the match to TRBD2 covers 8 bases. The germline gives CDR1 ENHRY, CDR2 SYGVKD. V dropped 4 bases and J dropped 2; count of bases not matched to a gene: 13. The CDR3 runs 17 residues.

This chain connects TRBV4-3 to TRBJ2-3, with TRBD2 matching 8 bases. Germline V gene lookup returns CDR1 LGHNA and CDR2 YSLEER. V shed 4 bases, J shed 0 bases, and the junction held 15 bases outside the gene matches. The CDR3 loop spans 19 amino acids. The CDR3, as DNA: TGCGCCAGCAGCCGCCACCTTGGGGTACTAGCGGCTAGCACAGATACGCAGTATTTT. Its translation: CASSRHLGVLAASTDTQYF.

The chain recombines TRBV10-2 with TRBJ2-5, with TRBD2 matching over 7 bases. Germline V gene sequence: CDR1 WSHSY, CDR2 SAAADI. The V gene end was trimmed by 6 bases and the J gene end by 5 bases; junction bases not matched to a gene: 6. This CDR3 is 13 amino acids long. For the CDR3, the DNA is TGCGCCAGCAGCTGGGGGGGGATTGAGACCCAGTACTTC. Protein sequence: CASSWGGIETQYF.

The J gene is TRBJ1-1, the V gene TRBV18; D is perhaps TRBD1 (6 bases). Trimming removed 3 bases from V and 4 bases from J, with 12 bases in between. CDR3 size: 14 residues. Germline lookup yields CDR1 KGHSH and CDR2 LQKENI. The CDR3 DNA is TGTGCCAGCTCACCGGGGACACCTAGCACTGAAGCTTTCTTT. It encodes CASSPGTPSTEAFF.